Presented here are 19 T cell receptor beta chains from one specimen sequenced in a study of post-analysis software for immune sequencing data. Notes on the study in general: The study found TRBV5-6, TRBV5-1 and TRBV20-1 among five or six TRBV segments more frequent in patients than controls.

These receptors have no identified antigens. Sequencing libraries made from TCR beta cDNA carried unique molecular identifiers. TCRdb re-analysed the PCR reads in MiXCR, keeping a single row per CDR3 protein. The sample includes about 620,000 distinct CDR3 sequences, 44% of them seen just once. Material for sequencing was blood. The receptors originated from a girl between 5 and 17 years old with multiple sclerosis.

This clonotype was counted a few times. This rearrangement joins TRBV7-9 to TRBJ2-7; D unresolved. Germline CDR1 reads SEHNR; CDR2 reads FQNEAQ (reference sequence). This CDR3 has 15 residues. Trimming pared 4 bases from V and 4 bases from J, leaving 17 bases between. The CDR3 DNA follows: TGTGCCAGCAGCTCCGGTACCTACCCCCAATACGAGCAGTACTTC. Residues: CASSSGTYPQYEQYF.

This chain connects TRBV5-1 to TRBJ2-5; no clear D gene. Trimming pared 4 bases from V and 2 bases from J, leaving 15 bases between. In germline, CDR1 is SGHRS, CDR2 YFSETQ. The CDR3 runs 15 residues. CDR3 sequence reads: CASSIFGRLQETQYF. CDR3 nucleotide sequence: TGCGCCAGCAGCATCTTCGGACGGTTACAAGAGACCCAGTACTTC. Complete variable domain (other parts from reference TRBV5-1 and TRBJ2-5): KAGVTQTPRYLIKTRGQQVTLSCSPISGHRSVSWYQQTPGQGLQFLFEYFSETQRNKGNFPGRFSGRQFSNSRSEMNVSTLELGDSALYLCASSIFGRLQETQYFGPGTRLLVL.

V gene TRBV5-1 combines with J gene TRBJ2-1; a possible D gene is TRBD2 (6 bases). Trimming cost V 4 bases and J 2 bases, with 13 bases left between them. This CDR3 is built from 15 residues. From germline, CDR1 is SGHRS and CDR2 YFSETQ. This CDR3 is CASSNPGGAYNEQFF. CDR3 nucleotides: TGCGCCAGCAGCAATCCCGGGGGTGCCTACAATGAGCAGTTCTTC.

As concerns this clonotype: A junction boundary mismatches the germline segment, possibly from a read error. The chain combines TRBV5-1 with TRBJ2-6, with D maybe TRBD1 (6 bases). The CDR3 length is 15 residues. The germline CDR1 and CDR2 sequences are SGHRS and YFSETQ. The CDR3, as DNA: TGCGCCAGCCACAACCCAGGGGCTGGGGCCAATGTCCTGACTTTC. This gives the protein CASHNPGAGANVLTF.

The gene calls are TRBV7-9 and TRBJ1-2; weak D call: TRBD1 (6 bases). CDR1 is SEHNR and CDR2 is FQNEAQ in the germline V gene (reference sequence). This CDR3 is 13 amino acids long. The V and J ends lost 4 bases and 8 bases respectively, with 14 bases between them. The CDR3 sequence is CASSSKGVGGYTF. For the CDR3, the DNA is TGTGCCAGCAGCTCCAAGGGGGTCGGGGGCTACACCTTC.

This clonotype was detected many times. The chain has TRBV9 and TRBJ2-7, with 8 bases matching TRBD1. CDR1 and CDR2 (germline): SGDLS, YYNGEE. Losses at the gene ends were 4 bases for V and 7 bases for J; bases not matched to a gene: 10. This CDR3 has 14 residues. The CDR3 DNA follows: TGTGCCAGCAGCATGGGGACAGGAAGGGGAGAGCAGTACTTC. Encoded protein: CASSMGTGRGEQYF.

The sample holds a few counts of this clonotype. This chain's CDR3 is CASSLDLRAINNYGYTF. In nucleotides, the CDR3 is TGCGCCAGCAGCTTGGATTTAAGGGCGATAAATAACTATGGCTACACCTTC. This chain uses TRBV5-1 with TRBJ1-2; the D is unclear. This CDR3 comprises 17 residues. Trimming cost V 0 bases and J 1 base, with 16 bases left between them. Germline V gene lookup returns CDR1 SGHRS and CDR2 YFSETQ.

This rearrangement joins TRBV6-1 to TRBJ2-7; 10 bases line up with TRBD1. The CDR3 is 13 residues long. V gave up 10 bases and J gave up 1 base; unmatched junction bases: 4. The germline CDR1 and CDR2 sequences are MNHNS and SASEGT. CDR3 protein: CATGTGESYEQYF. CDR3 coding DNA: TGTGCCACCGGGACAGGGGAATCCTACGAGCAGTACTTC.

The chain joins TRBV12-3 or TRBV12-4 to TRBJ2-7; 7 bases fit TRBD2. The V gene end was trimmed by 6 bases and the J gene end by 5 bases; junction bases not matched to a gene: 7. The CDR3 length is 13 residues. The CDR3 sequence: CASRILGGDEQYF. CDR3 sequence (DNA): TGTGCCAGCAGAATACTTGGGGGGGACGAGCAGTACTTC.

The chain employs TRBV5-6 and TRBJ2-1; TRBD2 matches 10 bases. Per germline, CDR1 SGHDT and CDR2 YYEEEE. The CDR3 loop spans 13 amino acids. After removal of 5 bases from V and 10 bases from J, the junction contained 6 bases not matched to a gene. The CDR3 DNA is TGTGCCAGCAGTACACTAGCGGGAACCGAGCAGTTCTTC. Encoded protein: CASSTLAGTEQFF.

This sequence joins TRBV12-3 or TRBV12-4 and TRBJ2-3; D is uncertain. The CDR3 sequence is 15 residues long. V was cut by 1 base and J by 1 base, with 9 bases left in between. The CDR3 sequence: CASSLVKIRTDTQYF. The DNA of the CDR3 is TGTGCCAGCAGTTTAGTGAAGATCCGCACAGATACGCAGTATTTT.

This clonotype was picked up a small number of times. The chain couples TRBV12-3 or TRBV12-4 to TRBJ2-5; D may be TRBD2 (5 bases). The CDR3 extends over 14 amino acids. V lost 6 bases and J 2 bases, leaving 13 bases between the germline ends. The CDR3 here is CASSPGRRQETQYF. The CDR3 bases are TGTGCCAGCAGCCCTGGGAGAAGACAAGAGACCCAGTACTTC.

This sequence joins TRBV10-3 and TRBJ2-3; D ambiguous. Germline assignment: CDR1 ENHRY and CDR2 SYGVKD. V was pared by 2 bases and J by 6 bases, with 9 bases between. The CDR3 covers 13 residues. The CDR3 DNA reads TGTGCCATCAGTGAGGAGCCTCGGGATACGCAGTATTTT. It is translated as CAISEEPRDTQYF.

The gene calls are TRBV12-3 or TRBV12-4 and TRBJ2-6; D is undetermined. Trimming left V 6 bases short and J 2 bases short, with 11 bases between. There are 15 residues in the CDR3. The CDR3 here is CASSLTSPGANVLTF. CDR3 nucleotides: TGTGCCAGCAGCCTAACCTCTCCTGGGGCCAACGTCCTGACTTTC.

This rearrangement joins TRBV12-3 or TRBV12-4 to TRBJ2-1; TRBD2 matches at 7 bases. V lost 5 bases to trimming and J lost 8 bases; unmatched junction nucleotides: 9. The CDR3 consists of 14 residues. CDR3 amino acids: CASSRTRSPHEQFF. CDR3 bases: TGTGCCAGCAGTCGGACTAGATCCCCCCATGAGCAGTTCTTC.

This clonotype was found many times. The CDR3, as DNA: TGTGCCAGCAGCAAGCCGGGGGCAAACTCACCCCTCCACTTT. Its protein product is CASSKPGANSPLHF. The J gene is TRBJ1-6, the V gene TRBV4-2; possible D gene TRBD1, 6 bases. The CDR3 contains 14 residues. The V end was cut by 5 bases, the J end by 10 bases, with 15 bases between. Germline loops: CDR1 LGHNA, CDR2 YNFKEQ.

Notes on this clonotype: The junction does not match germline at one end; this may be a read error. The CDR3 DNA reads TGTGCCAGCAGTTTATTACCCCGGACAGGGATAAATGGGCAGTTCTTC. Its translation: CASSLLPRTGINGQFF. V and J are TRBV28 and TRBJ2-1, with 8 bases aligning to TRBD1. This CDR3 comprises 16 residues. The V gene's germline CDR1 is MDHEN and CDR2 SYDVKM.

The chain uses TRBV12-3 or TRBV12-4 and TRBJ2-1, with TRBD2 matching 8 bases. J was trimmed by 9 bases and V by 7 bases; bases with no gene match: 17. CDR3 length equals 16 residues. CDR3 sequence reads: CASTSGSSFLSSEQFF. Written as DNA, the CDR3 is TGTGCCAGCACCAGCGGGAGTAGCTTTTTGAGCAGTGAGCAGTTCTTC.

This clonotype was seen only a few times. V and J are TRBV27 and TRBJ2-5; TRBD2 aligns across 11 bases. Trimming took 4 bases from V and 4 from J; bases not matched to a gene: 5. The germline V gene encodes CDR1 MNHEY and CDR2 SMNVEV (reference sequence). The CDR3 covers 15 residues. The CDR3 DNA reads as TGTGCCAGCAGTTCAACTAGCGGGAGCGGAGAGACCCAGTACTTC. Encoded protein: CASSSTSGSGETQYF.